This T cell receptor (gamma chain) came from a study of intestinal T cells in coeliac disease. TRG repertoires were amplified with LymphoTrack primers from around 200 ng of biopsy DNA. TCRdb re-called clones from the multiplex PCR reads using CATT. This sample has 400 to 500 gamma-chain clones, with less than 60% found just once. Points from the study as a whole: TRG-based classification had a reported leave-one-out accuracy of around 89%.

Looked up from germline, CDR1 is EGSNGY and CDR2 is YDSYNSKV. CDR3 size: 16 residues. V dropped 2 bases and J dropped 7; count of bases not matched to a gene: 13. Genomic DNA came from ten roughly 4.9-µm formalin-fixed paraffin-embedded scrolls per case. This clone occurred a few times. As yet, its antigen is unknown. This receptor was identified in a human donor with celiac disease. The chain employs TRGV2 and TRGJP1. The sample consisted of a duodenal biopsy. CDR3 nucleotides: TGTGCCACCTGGGACGAGCTAATACCACTTGGTTGGTTCAAGATATTT. Translated, it gives CATWDELIPLGWFKIF.